This T cell receptor (beta chain) was identified during a study of shared clonotypes between healthy human individuals. Overall study results and limits: Blood was the sole source, and tissue repertoires probably differ.

The ends were cut back, 3 bases at V and 2 bases at J, with 11 bases in the middle. Germline V lookup: CDR1 SNHLY, CDR2 FYNNEI. This CDR3 spans 14 amino acids. An even split of each subset's genomic DNA across several immunoSEQ plates was performed. The quantity of DNA used in unsorted PBMC replicate PCRs was 300 ng, corresponding to 25,000 to 35,000 T cell genomes. This table comes from immunoSEQ multiplex PCR, and its TCRdb copy is limited to in-frame clones, with some not included. The table has about 470,000 clones, 75% to 85% seen once. Genomic DNA of unsorted samples came from around 84 million PBMCs. This clone was seen just once. As yet, its antigen is unknown.

The sequencing input was PBMCs. The origin of this receptor is a woman between 40 and 55 years old in good health. Some clones in this sample may be carry-over from other donors' samples. V gene TRBV2 combines with J gene TRBJ2-7; the D is unclear. Written as DNA, the CDR3 is TGTGCCAGCAGTGAGGGTCAGGCCCCCTACGAGCAGTACTTC. The encoded protein is CASSEGQAPYEQYF. Complete variable domain (other parts from reference TRBV2 and TRBJ2-7): EPEVTQTPSHQVTQMGQEVILRCVPISNHLYFYWYRQILGQKVEFLVSFYNNEISEKSEIFDDQFSVERPDGSNFTLKIRSTKLEDSAMYFCASSEGQAPYEQYFGPGTRLTVT.